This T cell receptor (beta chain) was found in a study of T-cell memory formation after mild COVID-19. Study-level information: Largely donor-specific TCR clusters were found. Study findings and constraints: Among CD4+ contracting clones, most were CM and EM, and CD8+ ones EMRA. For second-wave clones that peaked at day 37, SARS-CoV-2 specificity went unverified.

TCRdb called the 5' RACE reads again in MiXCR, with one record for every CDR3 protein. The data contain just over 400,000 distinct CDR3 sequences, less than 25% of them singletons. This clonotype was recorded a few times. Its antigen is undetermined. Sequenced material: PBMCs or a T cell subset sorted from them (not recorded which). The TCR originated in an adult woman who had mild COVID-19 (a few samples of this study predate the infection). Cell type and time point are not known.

CDR3 residues: CASSQEALAGGRNEQFF. The CDR3 DNA reads TGTGCCAGCAGCCAAGAGGCTCTAGCGGGGGGGAGGAATGAGCAGTTCTTC. The chain uses TRBV4-2 and TRBJ2-1, with TRBD2 identical over 12 bases. Germline V gene lookup returns CDR1 LGHNA and CDR2 YNFKEQ. The CDR3 contains 17 residues. V was clipped by 0 bases and J by 7 bases; unmatched bases: 7.